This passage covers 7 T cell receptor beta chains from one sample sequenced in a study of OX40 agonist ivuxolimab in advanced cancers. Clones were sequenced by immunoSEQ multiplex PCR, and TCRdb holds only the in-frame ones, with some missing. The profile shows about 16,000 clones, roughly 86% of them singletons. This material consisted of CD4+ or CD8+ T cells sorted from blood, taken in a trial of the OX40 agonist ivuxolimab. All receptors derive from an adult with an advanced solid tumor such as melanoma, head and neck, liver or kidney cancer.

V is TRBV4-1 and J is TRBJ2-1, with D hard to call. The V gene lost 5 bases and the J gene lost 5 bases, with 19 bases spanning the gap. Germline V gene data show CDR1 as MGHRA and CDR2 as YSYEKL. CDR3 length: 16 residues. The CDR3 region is CASSNEESALNNEQFF. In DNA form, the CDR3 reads TGCGCCAGCAGCAACGAAGAGAGCGCCTTAAACAATGAGCAGTTCTTC.

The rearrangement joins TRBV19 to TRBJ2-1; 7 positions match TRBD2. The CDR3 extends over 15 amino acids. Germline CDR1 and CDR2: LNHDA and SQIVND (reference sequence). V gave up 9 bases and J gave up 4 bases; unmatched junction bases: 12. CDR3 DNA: TGTGCCAGCTTCACTCCCGAGCGGGGTTACAATGAGCAGTTCTTC. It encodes CASFTPERGYNEQFF.

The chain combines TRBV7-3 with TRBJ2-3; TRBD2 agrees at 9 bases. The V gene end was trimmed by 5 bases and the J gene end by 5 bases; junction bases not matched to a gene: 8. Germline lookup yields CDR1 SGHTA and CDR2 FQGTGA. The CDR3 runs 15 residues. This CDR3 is CASSTLLAGEDTQYF. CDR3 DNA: TGTGCCAGCAGCACACTATTAGCGGGAGAAGATACGCAGTATTTT.

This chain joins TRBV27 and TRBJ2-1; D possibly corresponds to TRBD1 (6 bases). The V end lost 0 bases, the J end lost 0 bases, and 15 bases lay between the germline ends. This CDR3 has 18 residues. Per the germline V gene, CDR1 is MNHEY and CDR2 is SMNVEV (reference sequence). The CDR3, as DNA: TGTGCCAGCAGTTTATCATTAGAAACAGGGAGCTCCTACAATGAGCAGTTCTTC. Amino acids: CASSLSLETGSSYNEQFF.

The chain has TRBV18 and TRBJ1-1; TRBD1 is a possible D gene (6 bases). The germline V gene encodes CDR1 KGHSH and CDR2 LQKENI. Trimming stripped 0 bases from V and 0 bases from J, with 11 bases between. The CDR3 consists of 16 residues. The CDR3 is CASSPPGAVLNTEAFF. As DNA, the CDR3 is TGTGCCAGCTCACCACCGGGGGCGGTACTGAACACTGAAGCTTTCTTT.

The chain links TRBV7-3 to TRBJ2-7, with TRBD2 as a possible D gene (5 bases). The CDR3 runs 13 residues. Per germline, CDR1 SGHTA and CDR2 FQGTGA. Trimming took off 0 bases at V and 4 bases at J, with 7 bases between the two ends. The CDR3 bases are TGTGCCAGCAGCTTAACCCCGGGGTACGAGCAGTACTTC. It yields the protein CASSLTPGYEQYF.

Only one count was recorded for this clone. The CDR3 protein is CASSAWDSAYNEQFF. The CDR3 bases are TGTGCCAGCTCAGCTTGGGACAGCGCCTACAATGAGCAGTTCTTC. This sequence joins TRBV18 and TRBJ2-1; 7 bases align to TRBD1. Germline assignment: CDR1 KGHSH and CDR2 LQKENI. This CDR3 region has 15 residues. J was trimmed by 2 bases and V by 5 bases; bases with no gene match: 6.